These 27 T cell receptor beta chains were all obtained from the same sample, sequenced in a study of early T cells in non-severe SARS-CoV-2 infection (dated by TCRdb to 2020 to 2022). Receptor amplification or capture employed 5' RACE. Data came from a NextSeq 500. TCRdb reprocessed the public reads (quality trimming at Q25 with fastp, clone calling with MiXCR) and kept in-frame beta chains. Rows are combined by CDR3 protein, so each entry shows the most common genes and DNA. The sample table holds about 60,000 distinct CDR3 sequences, of which roughly 9.1% were seen once. The ten largest clones represent under 4% of the sample. The sequenced sample consisted of whole blood. The receptors derive from an adult who was a healthcare worker with PCR-confirmed SARS-CoV-2 infection or an uninfected control (not recorded which).

This clonotype was counted between two and nine times. V is TRBV7-2 and J is TRBJ2-1; D ambiguous. V was clipped by 4 bases and J by 3 bases, with 7 bases between them. The CDR3 has 13 amino acids. Germline loops: CDR1 SGHTA, CDR2 FQGNSA. The CDR3 spells CASSWDSYNEQFF. For the CDR3, the DNA is TGTGCCAGCAGCTGGGATAGCTACAATGAGCAGTTCTTC.

The rearrangement joins TRBV6-2 or TRBV6-3 to TRBJ2-7; no definite D call. This CDR3 is built from 17 residues. The V end was cut by 0 bases, the J end by 4 bases, with 19 bases between. The germline V gene has CDR1 MNHEY and CDR2 SVGEGT. The CDR3 is CASSYSMARPPNYEQYF. As DNA, the CDR3 is TGTGCCAGCAGTTACTCGATGGCCCGACCCCCGAATTACGAGCAGTACTTC.

A few counts support this clonotype. This chain links TRBV2 with TRBJ2-3; 9 bases align to TRBD2. Trimming cost V 8 bases and J 8 bases; bases outside gene matches: 11. The CDR3 is 14 amino acids. The germline CDR1 and CDR2 sequences are SNHLY and FYNNEI. CDR3 DNA: TGTGCCAGCTGGGAGGAGCGGGGGGCCGGTACGCAGTATTTT. Protein product: CASWEERGAGTQYF.

In this sample, this clonotype turned up a few times. The chain joins TRBV15 to TRBJ2-7; 7 nucleotides line up with TRBD1. The CDR3 is 17 residues long. Germline values: CDR1 LNHNV, CDR2 YYDKDF (reference sequence). Trimming took 0 bases from V and 0 from J; bases not matched to a gene: 8. CDR3 protein: CATSRDRRTGSSYEQYF. As DNA, the CDR3 is TGTGCCACCAGCAGAGACCGTCGGACAGGTAGCTCCTACGAGCAGTACTTC.

This clonotype was counted a few times. This chain links TRBV9 with TRBJ1-2; D is unclear. The V gene lost 2 bases and the J gene lost 0 bases, with 11 bases spanning the gap. The length of the CDR3 is 15 residues. Germline values: CDR1 SGDLS, CDR2 YYNGEE. The CDR3, as DNA: TGTGCCAGCAGCGTTTACAGTGCGGCTAACTATGGCTACACCTTC. Amino acids: CASSVYSAANYGYTF.

This clonotype was counted only a few times. The V and J genes are TRBV2 and TRBJ2-3, with TRBD1 as a possible D gene (6 bases). The germline V and J ends were trimmed by 7 bases and 1 base, with 12 bases remaining between them. Germline V gene sequence: CDR1 SNHLY, CDR2 FYNNEI. This CDR3 is built from 14 residues. The CDR3 protein is CASTGRTGTDTQYF. For the CDR3, the DNA is TGTGCCAGCACCGGCCGGACAGGCACAGATACGCAGTATTTT.

This clonotype came up many times. The chain has TRBV6-2 or TRBV6-3 and TRBJ2-2, with 7 bases that match TRBD1. The CDR3 extends over 17 amino acids. V lost 6 bases and J lost 0; bases outside the gene matches: 10. CDR1 and CDR2 (germline): MNHEY, SVGEGT. The CDR3: CASRPLRTGPNTGELFF. CDR3 coding DNA: TGTGCCAGCAGGCCCTTAAGGACAGGCCCGAACACCGGGGAGCTGTTTTTT.

The chain links TRBV5-1 to TRBJ1-2; D not certain. CDR3 length equals 13 residues. The V gene's germline CDR1 is SGHRS and CDR2 YFSETQ. Trimming took 0 bases from V and 4 from J, leaving 7 bases between them. The CDR3 DNA reads as TGCGCCAGCAGCTTGGGAGCTCTCTATGGCTACACCTTC. Amino acid sequence: CASSLGALYGYTF.

In this sample, this clonotype turned up many times. The chain carries TRBV7-8 and TRBJ2-7; no firm D call. The V and J ends lost 1 base and 1 base respectively, with 20 bases between them. This CDR3 contains 18 residues. Per the germline V gene, CDR1 is SGHVS and CDR2 is FQNEAQ. The CDR3, as DNA: TGTGCCAGCAGCTTAGACGTCCTGGAGCAGCTCCTTTCCTACGAGCAGTACTTC. Amino acid sequence: CASSLDVLEQLLSYEQYF.

This clonotype appeared many times. The chain uses TRBV11-2 and TRBJ2-1; 12 positions match TRBD1. CDR1 is SGHAT, CDR2 FQNNGV, per germline. V trimming: 4 bases; J trimming: 4 bases; junction bases outside the gene matches: 5. The CDR3 extends over 16 amino acids. The CDR3, as DNA: TGTGCCAGCAGCTGGCAGGGACAGGGGGCTTACAATGAGCAGTTCTTC. Translating it yields CASSWQGQGAYNEQFF.

The chain links TRBV6-6 to TRBJ1-2, with D possibly TRBD1 on 6 matching bases. V lost 4 bases to trimming and J lost 7 bases, with 10 bases between them. The CDR3 spans 12 residues. CDR1 is MNHNY and CDR2 is SVGAGI in the germline V gene (reference sequence). The CDR3 nucleotides read TGTGCCAGCAGTTCACAGGGTGTTGGCTACACCTTC. Translated, it gives CASSSQGVGYTF.

This clonotype came up many times. This chain connects TRBV6-5 to TRBJ2-1, with 10 bases matching TRBD2. The CDR3 runs to 16 residues. CDR1 MNHEY and CDR2 SVGAGI come from the germline V gene. The ends lost 5 bases at V and 0 bases at J; junction bases unmatched: 4. CDR3: CASSVAGGPSYNEQFF. CDR3 nucleotide sequence: TGTGCCAGCAGTGTAGCGGGAGGCCCCTCCTACAATGAGCAGTTCTTC.

This clonotype was seen repeatedly, ten times or more. The rearrangement uses TRBV6-1 and TRBJ2-1, with D maybe TRBD1 (6 bases). The V end lost 1 base, the J end lost 4 bases, and 14 bases lay between the germline ends. The CDR3 is 16 amino acids. Looked up from germline, CDR1 is MNHNS and CDR2 is SASEGT. CDR3 DNA: TGTGCCAGCAGTGAAGAGGGGGTGCTATCATACAATGAGCAGTTCTTC. Translation: CASSEEGVLSYNEQFF.

CDR3 region: CSARVGGSLDEQYF. The DNA of the CDR3 is TGCAGTGCTAGAGTTGGCGGTTCCCTCGACGAGCAGTACTTC. This sequence joins TRBV20-1 and TRBJ2-7, with D hard to call. With 1 base removed from V and 5 bases from J, the gap between germline ends came to 15 bases. The CDR3 runs 14 residues. The germline V gene has CDR1 DFQATT and CDR2 SNEGSKA (reference sequence).

This rearrangement joins TRBV9 to TRBJ1-2, with D unclear. Germline-derived CDR1 and CDR2 are SGDLS and YYNGEE. The CDR3 totals 15 residues. V was trimmed by 0 bases and J by 2 bases, leaving 11 bases between them. The CDR3 here is CASSVGRTGNYGYTF. CDR3 DNA sequence: TGTGCCAGCAGCGTAGGTCGGACGGGCAACTATGGCTACACCTTC.

This clonotype was counted at least ten times. The chain joins TRBV12-3 or TRBV12-4 to TRBJ1-2; D gene unclear. V was shortened by 5 bases and J by 5 bases, with 9 bases between the two germline ends. There are 12 residues in the CDR3. CDR3 nucleotide sequence: TGTGCCAGCAGTCTGGAGCTATATGGCTACACCTTC. The encoded protein is CASSLELYGYTF.

V usage is TRBV6-5 and J usage is TRBJ1-6; D not resolved. V was clipped by 0 bases and J by 2 bases, with 8 bases between them. The CDR3 has 16 amino acids. Germline values: CDR1 MNHEY, CDR2 SVGAGI. In DNA, the CDR3 is TGTGCCAGCAGTTACTCGGCGACCCCCTATAATTCACCCCTCCACTTT. This gives the protein CASSYSATPYNSPLHF.

This clonotype was counted many times. V gene TRBV7-9 combines with J gene TRBJ2-7; no definite D call. This CDR3 has 12 residues. V was cut by 3 bases and J by 5 bases, with 8 bases left in between. Germline CDR1 SEHNR, CDR2 FQNEAQ (reference sequence). Here the CDR3 DNA reads TGTGCCAGCAGCTTTCCCCAGGACGAGCAGTACTTC. Protein sequence: CASSFPQDEQYF.

This clonotype has at least ten counts. The chain joins TRBV5-1 to TRBJ1-2; possible D gene TRBD1, 6 bases. CDR3 length equals 15 residues. Trimming stripped 0 bases from V and 3 bases from J, with 12 bases between. Germline V CDR1 and CDR2: SGHRS, YFSETQ. The DNA for the CDR3 is TGCGCCAGCAGCTTGGGAATGGACAGCGACTATGGCTACACCTTC. Protein sequence: CASSLGMDSDYGYTF. Drawing the rest from reference TRBV5-1 and TRBJ1-2, the complete variable domain is KAGVTQTPRYLIKTRGQQVTLSCSPISGHRSVSWYQQTPGQGLQFLFEYFSETQRNKGNFPGRFSGRQFSNSRSEMNVSTLELGDSALYLCASSLGMDSDYGYTFGSGTRLTVV.

This clonotype showed up just a few times. V gene TRBV14 combines with J gene TRBJ2-1, with unresolved D. Germline CDR1 reads SGHDN; CDR2 reads FVKESK. This CDR3 contains 12 residues. Between the trimmed V and J ends, which lost 1 base and 7 bases, there was a span of 5 bases. The CDR3 region is CASSQARNEQFF. CDR3 bases: TGTGCCAGCAGCCAAGCCCGTAATGAGCAGTTCTTC.

This clonotype was detected a few times. The chain is built from TRBV18 and TRBJ1-2; D is unclear. The CDR3 extends over 13 amino acids. The V end lost 3 bases, the J end lost 6 bases, and 11 bases lay between the germline ends. The V gene's germline CDR1 is KGHSH and CDR2 LQKENI. The CDR3 DNA follows: TGTGCCAGCTCACCGGACGGGGAGGATGGCTACACCTTC. Its protein product is CASSPDGEDGYTF.

Ten or more counts support this clonotype. V and J are TRBV4-2 and TRBJ2-5, with TRBD1 matching over 7 bases. Germline V gives CDR1 LGHNA, CDR2 YNFKEQ. This CDR3 has 13 amino acids. The V and J ends lost 2 bases and 14 bases, in that order; junction bases with no gene match: 11. The CDR3 loop reads CASSQPGQDGLYF. In DNA form, the CDR3 reads TGTGCCAGCAGCCAACCCGGACAGGACGGACTCTACTTC.

The J gene is TRBJ2-7, the V gene TRBV20-1, with D uncertain. This CDR3 comprises 11 residues. The V gene lost 7 bases and the J gene lost 0 bases, with 7 bases spanning the gap. CDR1 and CDR2 from the germline V gene are DFQATT and SNEGSKA (reference sequence). CDR3: CSGESSYEQYF. CDR3 bases: TGCAGTGGGGAAAGCTCCTACGAGCAGTACTTC.

The rearrangement uses TRBV7-2 and TRBJ2-3; 7 bases fit TRBD2. With 5 bases clipped from V and 3 bases from J, the junction kept 11 bases outside the gene matches. Germline V lookup: CDR1 SGHTA, CDR2 FQGNSA. CDR3 length: 16 residues. DNA of the CDR3: TGTGCCAGCAGCGGGGGGGGAAGTGGCCGGACAGATACGCAGTATTTT. Protein sequence: CASSGGGSGRTDTQYF.

The chain has TRBV27 and TRBJ2-4; D gene ambiguous. Germline V lookup: CDR1 MNHEY, CDR2 SMNVEV (reference sequence). V was clipped by 4 bases and J by 1 base, with 17 bases between them. The CDR3 is 17 residues long. The CDR3 spells CASSSPGLGYAKNIQYF. Here the CDR3 DNA reads TGTGCCAGCAGTTCCCCGGGCCTCGGCTACGCCAAAAACATTCAGTACTTC.

The sample holds many counts of this clonotype. CDR3 DNA sequence: TGTGCCAGCAGCCAAGTAACCGGGAGCCACAATGAGCAGTTCTTC. Its translation is CASSQVTGSHNEQFF. The chain recombines TRBV4-2 with TRBJ2-1; D possibly corresponds to TRBD2 (6 bases). The CDR3 totals 15 residues. Per the germline V gene, CDR1 is LGHNA and CDR2 is YNFKEQ. The ends were cut back, 1 base at V and 5 bases at J, with 12 bases in the middle.

This clonotype was detected only a few times. J is TRBJ1-1 and V is TRBV18, with 9 bases fitting TRBD1. V was clipped by 8 bases and J by 5 bases; unmatched bases: 6. In germline, CDR1 is KGHSH, CDR2 LQKENI. The CDR3 covers 13 residues. Written as DNA, the CDR3 is TGTGCCAGCACAGGGGGCCAAAGGACTGAAGCTTTCTTT. Translated: CASTGGQRTEAFF.